These 21 T cell receptor beta chains came from one sample sequenced in a study of OX40 agonist ivuxolimab in advanced cancers. The receptor library was made with the immunoSEQ multiplex PCR assay. TCRdb mirrors the immuneACCESS table, restricted to in-frame sequences. Some clones are absent from its copies; in checked studies, under half trace to an unresolved V gene, and the reason for the others is unknown. A total of roughly 75,000 clones appear in this sample, about 83% of them only once. 0.76% of the sample lies in the top ten. The sample here was CD4+ or CD8+ T cells sorted from blood, taken in a trial of the OX40 agonist ivuxolimab. Source of these receptors: an adult with an advanced solid tumor such as melanoma, head and neck, liver or kidney cancer.

The chain uses TRBV7-9 and TRBJ2-7; D is unclear. This CDR3 contains 16 residues. CDR1 is SEHNR and CDR2 is FQNEAQ in the germline V gene (reference sequence). V lost 5 bases, J lost 1 base, and 18 bases lay in between. This CDR3 reads CASSPGVAPQSYEQYF. The CDR3 nucleotides read TGTGCCAGCAGCCCAGGCGTGGCACCCCAATCCTACGAGCAGTACTTC.

Sample share makes this clone medium-sized (0.01 to 0.1%). The V call is TRBV7-9, the J call TRBJ2-5; TRBD1 is a possible D gene (6 bases). Looked up from germline, CDR1 is SEHNR and CDR2 is FQNEAQ (reference sequence). CDR3 length equals 15 residues. V lost 2 bases to trimming and J lost 5 bases, with 15 bases between them. CDR3 residues: CASSLKGGQGETQYF. For the CDR3, the DNA is TGTGCCAGCAGCTTAAAGGGCGGGCAGGGGGAGACCCAGTACTTC. Combining the CDR3 with reference TRBV7-9 and TRBJ2-5 gives the whole variable domain DTGVSQNPRHKITKRGQNVTFRCDPISEHNRLYWYRQTLGQGPEFLTYFQNEAQLEKSRLLSDRFSAERPKGSFSTLEIQRTEQGDSAMYLCASSLKGGQGETQYFGPGTRLLVL.

The chain is built from TRBV7-3 and TRBJ1-6; 8 bases line up with TRBD1. Germline V CDR1 and CDR2: SGHTA, FQGTGA. V lost 7 bases to trimming and J lost 7 bases; unmatched junction nucleotides: 9. The CDR3 is 15 residues long. The CDR3, as DNA: TGTGCCAGCACCCCGGACAGGGCGTCCAATTCACCCCTCCACTTT. It encodes CASTPDRASNSPLHF.

This clone was observed once. V is TRBV5-1 and J is TRBJ2-1; 8 bases line up with TRBD2. The CDR3 contains 13 residues. CDR1 SGHRS and CDR2 YFSETQ come from the germline V gene. Trimming at V came to 4 bases and at J to 11 bases, leaving 8 bases not matched to a gene. CDR3 nucleotides: TGCGCCAGCAGCCCGGGGGGGTCAGGGAAGCAGTTCTTC. Translation gives CASSPGGSGKQFF.

The table lists this clone with a count of one. The rearrangement uses TRBV12-5 and TRBJ2-7; D ambiguous. V lost 5 bases and J lost 0, with 11 bases in between. CDR3 length: 14 residues. In germline, CDR1 is LGHNT, CDR2 FRNRAP. In DNA form, the CDR3 reads TGTGCTAGTGGTCCACCTCGGGTCTCCTACGAGCAGTACTTC. Amino acids: CASGPPRVSYEQYF.

The chain has TRBV4-3 and TRBJ1-2; D might be TRBD1 (6 bases). This CDR3 has 14 residues. V lost 3 bases, J lost 2 bases, and 10 bases lay in between. Germline V gene data show CDR1 as LGHNA and CDR2 as YSLEER. CDR3 coding DNA: TGCGCCAGCAGCCAGGCTGGACAGAACTATGGCTACACCTTC. Its protein product is CASSQAGQNYGYTF.

V and J are TRBV12-5 and TRBJ2-1, with D hard to call. Germline CDR1 and CDR2: LGHNT and FRNRAP. The ends were cut back, 2 bases at V and 8 bases at J, with 4 bases in the middle. This CDR3 has 11 residues. This CDR3 is CASGLRDEQFF. CDR3 DNA: TGTGCTAGTGGTTTGCGGGATGAGCAGTTCTTC. Full variable domain (remainder filled in from reference TRBV12-5 and TRBJ2-1): DARVTQTPRHKVTEMGQEVTMRCQPILGHNTVFWYRQTMMQGLELLAYFRNRAPLDDSGMPKDRFSAEMPDATLATLKIQPSEPRDSAVYFCASGLRDEQFFGPGTRLTVL.

V is TRBV6-5 and J is TRBJ1-1; perhaps TRBD1 as D (6 bases). Germline V lookup: CDR1 MNHEY, CDR2 SVGAGI. The ends were cut back, 4 bases at V and 2 bases at J, with 11 bases in the middle. This CDR3 has 14 amino acids. Here the CDR3 reads CASSSRGFNTEAFF. The DNA for the CDR3 is TGTGCCAGCAGTTCGAGGGGGTTTAACACTGAAGCTTTCTTT.

The chain combines TRBV21-1 with TRBJ1-4. TRBV21-1 is tagged as a pseudogene. CDR3 length: 18 amino acids. In nucleotides, the CDR3 is TGTGCCAGCAGCTACTATGGACGGCGGAATACAACTAATGAAAAACTGTTTTTT. Translation: CASSYYGRRNTTNEKLFF.

J is TRBJ2-5 and V is TRBV5-4, with 12 bases matching TRBD2. From germline, CDR1 is SGHNT and CDR2 YYREEE (reference sequence). J gave up 5 bases and V 0 bases, and 2 bases lay outside the gene matches. The CDR3 is 15 amino acids. The CDR3 reads CASSLGTSGKETQYF. CDR3 coding DNA: TGTGCCAGCAGCTTGGGGACTAGCGGGAAGGAGACCCAGTACTTC. Full variable domain (remainder filled in from reference TRBV5-4 and TRBJ2-5): ETGVTQSPTHLIKTRGQQVTLRCSSQSGHNTVSWYQQALGQGPQFIFQYYREEENGRGNFPPRFSGLQFPNYSSELNVNALELDDSALYLCASSLGTSGKETQYFGPGTRLLVL.

J is TRBJ1-1 and V is TRBV5-6, with D tentatively TRBD1 (5 bases). V was shortened by 1 base and J by 0 bases, with 7 bases between the two germline ends. In germline, CDR1 is SGHDT, CDR2 YYEEEE. The CDR3 consists of 14 residues. This CDR3 reads CASSLRGVNTEAFF. DNA for the CDR3: TGTGCCAGCAGCTTGAGAGGGGTGAACACTGAAGCTTTCTTT.

The genes are TRBV27 and TRBJ1-1, with a tentative D call TRBD1 (6 bases). In germline, CDR1 is MNHEY, CDR2 SMNVEV (reference sequence). The CDR3 runs 17 residues. V was clipped by 0 bases and J by 0 bases, with 14 bases between them. CDR3 residues: CASSLSSGAGVNTEAFF. The DNA of the CDR3 is TGTGCCAGCAGTTTATCATCGGGGGCGGGAGTGAACACTGAAGCTTTCTTT.

This clone has just a few counts. This chain joins TRBV5-1 and TRBJ2-1; 11 nucleotides agree with TRBD2. CDR1 and CDR2 from the germline V gene are SGHRS and YFSETQ. The CDR3 loop spans 15 amino acids. With V trimmed by 4 bases and J by 6 bases, 6 bases remained unmatched. The CDR3 coding sequence is TGCGCCAGCAGCCAACTAGCGGGAGAAAGCAATGAGCAGTTCTTC. Translating gives CASSQLAGESNEQFF.

The chain employs TRBV5-4 and TRBJ2-3; 8 bases are a match to TRBD2. With 2 bases clipped from V and 5 bases from J, the junction kept 4 bases outside the gene matches. Looked up from germline, CDR1 is SGHNT and CDR2 is YYREEE (reference sequence). This CDR3 region has 14 residues. This CDR3 reads CASSFGTSGDTQYF. In nucleotides, the CDR3 is TGTGCCAGCAGCTTCGGCACTAGCGGAGATACGCAGTATTTT. Filled out from reference TRBV5-4 and TRBJ2-3, the complete variable domain reads ETGVTQSPTHLIKTRGQQVTLRCSSQSGHNTVSWYQQALGQGPQFIFQYYREEENGRGNFPPRFSGLQFPNYSSELNVNALELDDSALYLCASSFGTSGDTQYFGPGTRLTVL.

V and J are TRBV5-1 and TRBJ2-3; D may match TRBD1 or TRBD2 (5 bases each). CDR3 length: 16 amino acids. Germline-derived CDR1 and CDR2 are SGHRS and YFSETQ. The ends were cut back, 5 bases at V and 3 bases at J, with 19 bases in the middle. The CDR3 is CASRGVPGAGTDTQYF. Written as DNA, the CDR3 is TGCGCCAGCAGGGGGGTTCCCGGGGCTGGGACAGATACGCAGTATTTT. Full variable domain (remainder filled in from reference TRBV5-1 and TRBJ2-3): KAGVTQTPRYLIKTRGQQVTLSCSPISGHRSVSWYQQTPGQGLQFLFEYFSETQRNKGNFPGRFSGRQFSNSRSEMNVSTLELGDSALYLCASRGVPGAGTDTQYFGPGTRLTVL.

The chain is built from TRBV7-2 and TRBJ2-1; 16 bases align to TRBD2. Germline CDR1 and CDR2: SGHTA and FQGNSA. This CDR3 has 17 residues. The J segment lost 2 bases and the V segment lost 5 bases, leaving 3 bases of the junction unmatched. The CDR3 sequence is CASSTGTSGGAYNEQFF. The CDR3 DNA is TGTGCCAGCAGCACAGGGACTAGCGGGGGGGCCTACAATGAGCAGTTCTTC.

The sample holds a few counts of this clone. The chain combines TRBV11-2 with TRBJ2-5; 7 bases are shared with TRBD2. With 5 bases clipped from V and 5 bases from J, the junction kept 11 bases outside the gene matches. This CDR3 comprises 15 residues. Germline CDR1 SGHAT, CDR2 FQNNGV. For the CDR3, the DNA is TGTGCCAGCAGCCTCCTGGGAGGGACGGGCGAGACCCAGTACTTC. Translation gives CASSLLGGTGETQYF.

This chain joins TRBV5-1 and TRBJ2-5, with TRBD2 matching over 12 bases. Germline trimming cut 3 bases from V and 1 base from J; bases unmatched to any gene: 4. This CDR3 spans 16 amino acids. Germline V lookup: CDR1 SGHRS, CDR2 YFSETQ. The CDR3 region has the DNA TGCGCCAGCAGCTCATCGGGACTAGCGGGCCAAGAGACCCAGTACTTC. Translating gives CASSSSGLAGQETQYF. Variable domain in full (rest from reference TRBV5-1 and TRBJ2-5): KAGVTQTPRYLIKTRGQQVTLSCSPISGHRSVSWYQQTPGQGLQFLFEYFSETQRNKGNFPGRFSGRQFSNSRSEMNVSTLELGDSALYLCASSSSGLAGQETQYFGPGTRLLVL.

J is TRBJ2-1 and V is TRBV7-2, with 9 bases matching TRBD2. The CDR3 sequence is 13 residues long. Per the germline V gene, CDR1 is SGHTA and CDR2 is FQGNSA. The junction had 5 bases not matched to a gene; V was cut back by 5 bases and J by 9 bases. The chain's CDR3 is CASSPAGGSEQFF. The CDR3 bases are TGTGCCAGCAGCCCAGCGGGAGGCAGTGAGCAGTTCTTC.

V gene TRBV7-2 combines with J gene TRBJ2-3, with D possibly TRBD2 on 6 matching bases. Germline V gene lookup returns CDR1 SGHTA and CDR2 FQGNSA. The CDR3 runs to 17 residues. V gave up 2 bases and J gave up 4 bases, with 19 bases separating them. This CDR3 is CASSLLGTGSIADTQYF. CDR3 DNA: TGTGCCAGCAGCTTACTAGGGACCGGGAGTATCGCAGATACGCAGTATTTT. The entire variable domain, with the rest obtained from reference TRBV7-2 and TRBJ2-3, is as follows: GAGVSQSPSNKVTEKGKDVELRCDPISGHTALYWYRQSLGQGLEFLIYFQGNSAPDKSGLPSDRFSAERTGGSVSTLTIQRTQQEDSAVYLCASSLLGTGSIADTQYFGPGTRLTVL.

About this clone itself: This sample also contains other DNA sequences that code for the same CDR3. The CDR3 is CASSPRQQNTGELFF. CDR3 coding DNA: TGTGCCAGCTCACCACGACAGCAGAACACCGGGGAGCTGTTTTTT. The J gene is TRBJ2-2, the V gene TRBV18, with D possibly TRBD1 on 5 matching bases. Germline CDR1 reads KGHSH; CDR2 reads LQKENI. The CDR3 contains 15 residues. V lost 1 base to trimming and J lost 1 base, with 7 bases between them.